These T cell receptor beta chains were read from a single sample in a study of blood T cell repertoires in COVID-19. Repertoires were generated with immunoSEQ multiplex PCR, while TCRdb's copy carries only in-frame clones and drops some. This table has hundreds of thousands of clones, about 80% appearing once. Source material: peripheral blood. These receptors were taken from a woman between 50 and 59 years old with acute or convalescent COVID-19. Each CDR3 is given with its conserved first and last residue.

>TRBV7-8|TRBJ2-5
CASSSGTGGETQYF
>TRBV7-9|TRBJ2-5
CASSLKGRYQETQYF
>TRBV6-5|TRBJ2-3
CAVSGGHNILDTQYF
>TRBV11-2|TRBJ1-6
CASSLVGQESPLHF
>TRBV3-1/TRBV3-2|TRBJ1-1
CASSQDLGAQAFF
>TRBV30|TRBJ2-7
CAWSLGVGTYYEQYF
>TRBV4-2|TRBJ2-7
CASSQDRQTSEGSYEQYF
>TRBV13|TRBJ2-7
CASSPQQGSGEQYF
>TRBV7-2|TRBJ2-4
CASSARGGDKNIQYF
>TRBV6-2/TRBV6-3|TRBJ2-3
CASSSTTDTQYF
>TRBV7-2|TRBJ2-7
CASSSHSGANAREYF
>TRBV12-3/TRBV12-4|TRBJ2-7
CASSHRIEYEQYF
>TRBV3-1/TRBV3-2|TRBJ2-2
CASSQGQGTGELFF
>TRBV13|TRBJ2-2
CASSQRRGVNTGELFF
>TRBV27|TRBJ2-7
CASIGASGRWYEQYF
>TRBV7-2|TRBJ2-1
CASSWGQGEYNEQFF
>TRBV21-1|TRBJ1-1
CASSPRRVVEAFF
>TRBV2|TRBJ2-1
CASSDRKRGPGEQFF
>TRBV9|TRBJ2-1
CASSRPGLAGRGNEQFF
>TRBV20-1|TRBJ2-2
CSASLREVGTGELFF